Listed below are T cell receptor beta chains from one sample, sequenced in a study of T cell responses to AZD1222 COVID-19 vaccine. Clones were read by immunoSEQ multiplex PCR, and TCRdb kept only the in-frame ones, dropping some. The table has 80,000 to 100,000 clones, about 86% seen once. This specimen consisted of peripheral blood, obtained 28 days after the second AZD1222 dose. The receptors come from an adult who received the AZD1222 COVID-19 vaccine. CDR3s include the opening cysteine and the closing phenylalanine or tryptophan. Clone size is given for some rows only: seen once, a few or many times, or a class if the clone is expanded.

TRBV6-2/TRBV6-3	TRBJ1-6	.	CASSYSDFRGIPLHF
TRBV10-3	TRBJ1-6	.	CAARQGGSPLHF
TRBV28	TRBJ2-3	.	CASASSTDTQYF
TRBV28	TRBJ1-5	once	CAGGQGIQPQHF
TRBV7-9	TRBJ2-7	.	CASSLGSGESEQYF
TRBV11-2	TRBJ2-2	.	CASSQTPRSTGELFF
TRBV7-2	TRBJ1-6	.	CASSPMGGGSYNSPLHF
TRBV7-3	TRBJ2-3	.	CASSLSEGSTQYF
TRBV4-1	TRBJ1-4	.	CASSQDGTALNEKLFF
TRBV19	TRBJ2-2	.	CASSNSLPGELFF
TRBV29-1	TRBJ2-1	.	CSADSGERTYNEQFF
TRBV24-1	TRBJ2-3	.	CATGGWTGTFAATDTQYF
TRBV3-1/TRBV3-2	TRBJ2-7	.	CASSQGQGPGEQYF
TRBV28	TRBJ1-2	.	CASNLDPGSPYGYTF